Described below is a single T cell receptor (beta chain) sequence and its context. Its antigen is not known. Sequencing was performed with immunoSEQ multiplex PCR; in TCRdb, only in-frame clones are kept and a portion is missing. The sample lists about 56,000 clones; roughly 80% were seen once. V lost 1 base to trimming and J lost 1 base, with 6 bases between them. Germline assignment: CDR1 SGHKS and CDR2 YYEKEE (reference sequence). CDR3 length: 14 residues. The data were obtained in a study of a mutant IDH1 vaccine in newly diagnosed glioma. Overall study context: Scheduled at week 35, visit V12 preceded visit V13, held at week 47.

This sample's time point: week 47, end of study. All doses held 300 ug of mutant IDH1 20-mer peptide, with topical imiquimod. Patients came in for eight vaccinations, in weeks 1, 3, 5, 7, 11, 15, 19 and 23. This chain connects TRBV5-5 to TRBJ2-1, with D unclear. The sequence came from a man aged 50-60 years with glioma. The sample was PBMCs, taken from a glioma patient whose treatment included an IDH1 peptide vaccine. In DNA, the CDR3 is TGTGCCAGCAGCTTGCGGAATTCCTACAATGAGCAGTTCTTC. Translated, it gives CASSLRNSYNEQFF.